This T cell receptor (beta chain) emerged from a study of blood T cell repertoires in COVID-19. In the authors' methods: The authors estimated nucleated cell counts from reference gene primer amplification. Data came from immunoSEQ multiplex PCR; TCRdb stores just in-frame clones and leaves some out. The V and J calls and clone size were taken over from that table, and D and trimming were inferred from the DNA. The repertoire holds more than 300,000 clones, with roughly 86% as singletons. Seattle participants joined during active infection and were tracked over time. Germline V gene sequence: CDR1 LNHDA, CDR2 SQIVND (reference sequence). Trimming removed 3 bases at V and 2 bases at J, with 11 bases between. This CDR3 is built from 15 residues.

V usage is TRBV19 and J usage is TRBJ1-5; the D is unclear. Material for sequencing was peripheral blood. The TCR originated in a woman in her 70s with COVID-19, enrolled during active disease. The CDR3: CASSISQEGNQPQHF. CDR3 sequence (DNA): TGTGCCAGTAGTATTTCTCAGGAAGGCAATCAGCCCCAGCATTTT.